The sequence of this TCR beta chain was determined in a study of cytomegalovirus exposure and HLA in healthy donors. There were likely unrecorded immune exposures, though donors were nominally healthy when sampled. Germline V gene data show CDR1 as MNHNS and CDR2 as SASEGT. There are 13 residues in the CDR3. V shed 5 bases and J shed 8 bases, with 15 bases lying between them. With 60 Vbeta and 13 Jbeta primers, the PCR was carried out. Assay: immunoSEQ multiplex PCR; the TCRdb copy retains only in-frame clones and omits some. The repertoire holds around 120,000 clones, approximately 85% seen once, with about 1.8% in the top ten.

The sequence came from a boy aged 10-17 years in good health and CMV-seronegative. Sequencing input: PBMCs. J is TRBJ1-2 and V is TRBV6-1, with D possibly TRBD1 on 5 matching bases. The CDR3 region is CASSPRVMGGYTF. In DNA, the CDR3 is TGTGCCAGCAGTCCCAGGGTAATGGGAGGCTACACCTTC.